This T cell receptor beta chain emerged from a study of T cells in lung cancer brain metastases (dated by TCRdb to the late 2010s). Notes on the research overall: About 85% of the roughly 20 patients had a history of tobacco use, with a median of about 36 pack-years. In this study, the TCR beta CDR3 repertoires of fully resected primary non-small cell lung cancers were compared with those of paired brain metastases. Nine tenths of the roughly 20 patients received no interval therapy between primary and metastasis resection. A cohort of around 20 patients was included, from whom 40 specimens were contributed, with one primary lung lesion and one brain metastasis obtained from each patient. The median age of the patients at first diagnosis was about 50 years, and the group included roughly 9 males and eleven to twelve females. The average DNA integrity number was approximately 3.6 in both primary and metastatic specimens, and the two sites did not differ significantly. The primary and brain metastasis specimens were acquired a median of around 300 days apart. The research as a whole found: Most clones were specific to a single lesion, and overlap between paired lesions was limited (mean Morisita index roughly 0.25). Retrieval of the complete infiltrating T cell repertoire may have been prevented by DNA fragmentation in FFPE samples. Brain metastases had significantly fewer unique productive clones than paired primaries (median approximately 1,500 versus 4,500). It was not possible to control for the effects of preoperative corticosteroids on T cell infiltration in brain metastases. In brain metastases, the ten most abundant clones accounted for a significantly larger fraction of the repertoire than in primaries, a finding that suggests clonal expansion.

Resection was performed in the patients for synchronous oligometastatic disease or for delayed recurrence of a solitary brain metastasis. To avoid including cancers other than NSCLC, any patient with a history of multiple malignancies was excluded. Tumor areas were macrodissected from 5 or 6 deparaffinized about 10 um unstained sections, using marked H&E slides as a guide. All specimens were formalin-fixed and paraffin-embedded (FFPE). The AllPrep DNA/RNA FFPE Kit was used for extraction of genomic DNA. Between roughly 2.24 and 4.92 ug genomic DNA was input per sample, with paired samples receiving equal DNA input. TCR beta libraries were constructed with the immunoSEQ hsTCRbeta Kit, with multiplexed V and J gene primers used across two PCR steps. The pooled libraries, together with positive and negative controls, were sequenced on an Illumina MiSeq running a 100-cycle paired-end protocol. As for how the authors treated the data: The immunoSEQ vendor processed the raw data into normalized, annotated TCR beta repertoire reports. Richness was defined as unique clones by nucleotide sequence, and total richness was extrapolated with the iChao1 and Efron-Thisted estimators. To characterize and compare the paired lesions, the analysis used Pielou's evenness, Simpson's index, the proportional abundance of the top-ten clones, and the Morisita overlap index. In its TCRdb copy, this immuneACCESS table keeps in-frame sequences only and misses some clones. Where compared with another copy, unresolved V genes explain less than half of these, and the others have no known cause. V and J calls and clone size are those listed in that table; D and trimming were worked out from the DNA. Across this sample there are several thousand clones, with about 88% seen only once. The top ten clones comprise around 6% of the sample.

The germline V gene specifies MDHEN as CDR1 and SYDVKM as CDR2. V was cut back by 7 bases and J by 1 base, leaving a gap of 13 bases between them. The CDR3 numbers 14 residues from cysteine through phenylalanine. Left in the record is the CDR3 DNA by itself, 42 bases read in frame from the first base. Comment on this clone: There is no known antigen for this receptor. The sample holds no much larger clone one base away, and base qualities are not on file.

The clonotype originates from a woman aged 45 to 65 with non-small cell lung cancer. Sequenced: tumor tissue from the primary lung tumor. This specimen's cell subset or site label, interpreted: primary lung cancer lesion. The V and J genes are TRBV28 and TRBJ2-5; the D gene assignment is perhaps TRBD1 or TRBD2, with each matching 5 bases. The nucleotide sequence reads TGTGCCAGCAATGAGGGACGGCGCCAAGAGACCCAGTACTTC. Translated, it gives CASNEGRRQETQYF.